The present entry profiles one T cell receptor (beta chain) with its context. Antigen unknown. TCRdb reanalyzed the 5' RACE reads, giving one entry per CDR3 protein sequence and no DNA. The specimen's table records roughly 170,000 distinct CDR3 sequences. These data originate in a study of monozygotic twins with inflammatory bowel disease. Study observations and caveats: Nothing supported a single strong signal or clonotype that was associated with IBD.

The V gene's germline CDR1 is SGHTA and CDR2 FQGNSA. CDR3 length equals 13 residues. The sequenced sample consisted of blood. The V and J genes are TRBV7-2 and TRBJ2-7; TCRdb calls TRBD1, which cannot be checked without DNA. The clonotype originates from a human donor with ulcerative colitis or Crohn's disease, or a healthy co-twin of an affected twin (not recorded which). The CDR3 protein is CASSSRTEYEQYF.